The 27 T cell receptor beta chains reported below all come from one sample, sequenced in a study of blood T cell repertoires in COVID-19 (dated by TCRdb to 2019 to 2021). The library relied on the immunoSEQ multiplex PCR assay. Imported from immuneACCESS, the table was reduced by TCRdb to in-frame sequences with V and J called. These copies leave out some clones; in studies compared against another copy, an unresolved V gene accounts for under half, and the cause of the remainder is not known. Present in this sample are 250,000 to 300,000 clones, approximately 91% of which were seen just once. About 2.5% of the sample lies in the top ten. Sequenced material: PBMCs or T cells enriched from blood (not recorded which). The origin of the receptors is a woman aged 40 to 50 with acute COVID-19.

This rearrangement joins TRBV25-1 to TRBJ2-1; 8 nucleotides line up with TRBD1. The ends lost 1 base at V and 4 bases at J; junction bases unmatched: 6. CDR3 length: 16 amino acids. CDR1 and CDR2 (germline): MGHDK, SYGVNS. The chain's CDR3 is CASSESRQGFYNEQFF. DNA of the CDR3: TGTGCCAGCAGTGAATCTAGACAGGGGTTTTACAATGAGCAGTTCTTC.

The chain links TRBV7-3 to TRBJ2-2; 7 bases fit TRBD1. CDR1 and CDR2 (germline): SGHTA, FQGTGA. The CDR3 loop spans 14 amino acids. V lost 5 bases, J lost 7 bases, and 7 bases stayed unmatched. The DNA of the CDR3 is TGTGCCAGCAGCGAACAGGGGTTCATCGGGGAGCTGTTTTTT. Its translation is CASSEQGFIGELFF. The whole variable domain, remainder taken from reference TRBV7-3 and TRBJ2-2, is GAGVSQTPSNKVTEKGKYVELRCDPISGHTALYWYRQSLGQGPEFLIYFQGTGAADDSGLPNDRFFAVRPEGSVSTLKIQRTERGDSAVYLCASSEQGFIGELFFGEGSRLTVL.

The chain combines TRBV2 with TRBJ2-5; maybe TRBD1 (5 bases). The germline V gene encodes CDR1 SNHLY and CDR2 FYNNEI. The CDR3 length is 12 residues. V lost 4 bases and J lost 4, with 7 bases in between. The CDR3 spells CASSGGLETQYF. The CDR3 DNA is TGTGCCAGCAGTGGGGGCTTAGAGACCCAGTACTTC. Full variable domain (outside the CDR3, taken from reference TRBV2 and TRBJ2-5): EPEVTQTPSHQVTQMGQEVILRCVPISNHLYFYWYRQILGQKVEFLVSFYNNEISEKSEIFDDQFSVERPDGSNFTLKIRSTKLEDSAMYFCASSGGLETQYFGPGTRLLVL.

The chain links TRBV5-4 to TRBJ2-1; 8 bases map to TRBD1. Trimming cost V 5 bases and J 1 base; bases outside gene matches: 5. The CDR3 length is 15 residues. Germline V lookup: CDR1 SGHNT, CDR2 YYREEE (reference sequence). CDR3 amino acids: CASSSRQGSYNEQFF. In DNA, the CDR3 is TGTGCCAGCAGTTCCAGACAGGGGTCCTACAATGAGCAGTTCTTC.

The chain is built from TRBV7-8 and TRBJ1-3, with TRBD1 matching 7 bases. Germline loops: CDR1 SGHVS, CDR2 FQNEAQ. CDR3 size: 15 residues. V gave up 4 bases and J gave up 1 base; unmatched junction bases: 4. In nucleotides, the CDR3 is TGTGCCAGCAGCTCGCAGGGGGGATCTGGAAACACCATATATTTT. It is translated as CASSSQGGSGNTIYF.

The gene calls are TRBV6-5 and TRBJ1-2; 10 nucleotides agree with TRBD1. The CDR3 loop spans 14 amino acids. Germline CDR1 and CDR2: MNHEY and SVGAGI. The J segment lost 7 bases and the V segment lost 6 bases, leaving 8 bases of the junction unmatched. The CDR3 spells CASSLRDRGPGYTF. Written as DNA, the CDR3 is TGTGCCAGCAGCCTCCGGGACAGGGGACCTGGCTACACCTTC.

The V and J genes are TRBV9 and TRBJ2-3; perhaps TRBD1 as D (6 bases). The ends were cut back, 0 bases at V and 3 bases at J, with 8 bases in the middle. The CDR3 loop spans 14 amino acids. From germline, CDR1 is SGDLS and CDR2 YYNGEE. The CDR3, as DNA: TGTGCCAGCAGCGTAGAGGGGGATACAGATACGCAGTATTTT. It translates to CASSVEGDTDTQYF.

This sequence joins TRBV3-1 (or the pseudogene TRBV3-2) and TRBJ2-7, with 7 bases matching TRBD2. V lost 4 bases and J lost 0; bases outside the gene matches: 9. Germline CDR1 LGHDT, CDR2 YNNKEL (reference sequence). The CDR3 has 16 residues. The CDR3 DNA sequence: TGTGCCAGCAGCCCCTCCCGGGCTAGCGGCTCCTACGAGCAGTACTTC. Protein: CASSPSRASGSYEQYF.

This rearrangement joins TRBV5-4 to TRBJ1-2, with no clear D. Looked up from germline, CDR1 is SGHNT and CDR2 is YYREEE (reference sequence). With 5 bases removed from V and 4 bases from J, the gap between germline ends came to 12 bases. The CDR3 length is 13 residues. CDR3 DNA sequence: TGTGCCAGCAGACCACAGAATTCCTATGGCTACACCTTC. This codes for CASRPQNSYGYTF.

This chain uses TRBV19 with TRBJ2-3; a possible D gene is TRBD2 (6 bases). The germline CDR1 and CDR2 sequences are LNHDA and SQIVND (reference sequence). The CDR3 runs 18 residues. V was shortened by 3 bases and J by 1 base, with 20 bases between the two germline ends. The CDR3: CASSMGVGVAERTDTQYF. CDR3 nucleotide sequence: TGTGCCAGTAGTATGGGGGTCGGGGTAGCGGAGCGCACAGATACGCAGTATTTT.

This clone has more than one count but fewer than ten. The chain links TRBV5-1 to TRBJ2-7; D may be TRBD1 (5 bases). This CDR3 is built from 12 residues. Trimming took 5 bases from V and 4 from J, leaving 10 bases between them. Germline values: CDR1 SGHRS, CDR2 YFSETQ. The CDR3 loop is CASSTGEYEQYF. The CDR3 nucleotides are TGCGCCAGCAGTACAGGCGAATACGAGCAGTACTTC.

As for this clone: This same CDR3 is encoded by further DNA sequences in the sample. The V call is TRBV18, the J call TRBJ1-3; D perhaps matches TRBD1 (5 bases). The V gene lost 3 bases and the J gene lost 3 bases, with 12 bases spanning the gap. The germline CDR1 and CDR2 sequences are KGHSH and LQKENI. CDR3 length: 15 amino acids. For the CDR3, the DNA is TGTGCCAGCTCACCCACCCAGGGCTTTGGAAACACCATATATTTT. It specifies CASSPTQGFGNTIYF.

V and J are TRBV7-9 and TRBJ2-7; possibly TRBD1 for D (5 bases). The V end was cut by 7 bases, the J end by 0 bases, with 10 bases between. Germline assignment: CDR1 SEHNR and CDR2 FQNEAQ (reference sequence). The CDR3 length is 13 residues. CDR3: CASTTGFSYEQYF. The CDR3 bases are TGTGCCAGCACCACAGGTTTCTCCTACGAGCAGTACTTC.

The chain combines TRBV28 with TRBJ2-7; 9 bases are a match to TRBD1. CDR3 length equals 14 residues. Germline values: CDR1 MDHEN, CDR2 SYDVKM. The J segment lost 3 bases and the V segment lost 6 bases, leaving 6 bases of the junction unmatched. The CDR3 is CASRTGTGIYEQYF. As DNA, the CDR3 is TGTGCCAGCAGAACCGGGACAGGGATCTACGAGCAGTACTTC.

CDR3 coding DNA: TGTGCCAGCAGCTTTGTCGCGGGGGCGACCTACGAGCAGTACTTC. Amino acid sequence: CASSFVAGATYEQYF. This rearrangement joins TRBV11-2 to TRBJ2-7; a possible D gene is TRBD2 (7 bases). The CDR3 runs 15 residues. Germline CDR1 is SGHAT and CDR2 is FQNNGV. V lost 3 bases to trimming and J lost 2 bases, with 14 bases between them.

This clone showed up just once. This sequence joins TRBV4-3 and TRBJ2-7, with 7 bases fitting TRBD1. The length of the CDR3 is 17 residues. CDR1 is LGHNA, CDR2 YSLEER, per germline. Trimming at V came to 0 bases and at J to 2 bases, leaving 10 bases not matched to a gene. The CDR3: CASSQDWTGRIPYEQYF. CDR3 sequence (DNA): TGCGCCAGCAGCCAAGATTGGACAGGTCGAATACCCTACGAGCAGTACTTC.

This clone was seen more than once but under ten times. The chain joins TRBV28 to TRBJ2-5; 12 bases are a match to TRBD2. V lost 6 bases and J lost 3; bases outside the gene matches: 8. This CDR3 is built from 16 residues. Germline CDR1 MDHEN, CDR2 SYDVKM. For the CDR3, the DNA is TGTGCCAGCAGAAATGGACTAGCGGGGACTAAAGAGACCCAGTACTTC. Translated, it gives CASRNGLAGTKETQYF. Filled out from reference TRBV28 and TRBJ2-5, the complete variable domain reads DVKVTQSSRYLVKRTGEKVFLECVQDMDHENMFWYRQDPGLGLRLIYFSYDVKMKEKGDIPEGYSVSREKKERFSLILESASTNQTSMYLCASRNGLAGTKETQYFGPGTRLLVL.

This clone was observed once. The V gene is TRBV2, the J gene TRBJ2-1, with 7 positions matching TRBD2. Germline-derived CDR1 and CDR2 are SNHLY and FYNNEI. The length of the CDR3 is 14 residues. V trimming: 4 bases; J trimming: 6 bases; junction bases outside the gene matches: 6. CDR3 nucleotide sequence: TGTGCCAGCAGTGGGACCGGACTAGTCAATGAGCAGTTCTTC. Residues: CASSGTGLVNEQFF.

This clone was seen a few times. CDR3 sequence (DNA): TGTGCCAGCAGCCTTCCGTGGACTAGCGGGGCAACCTACAATGAGCAGTTCTTC. Its protein product is CASSLPWTSGATYNEQFF. This chain uses TRBV3-1 (or the pseudogene TRBV3-2) with TRBJ2-1; 12 bases align to TRBD2. Germline CDR1 and CDR2: LGHDT and YNNKEL (reference sequence). Germline trimming cut 4 bases from V and 2 bases from J; bases unmatched to any gene: 9. CDR3 length: 18 residues.

V usage is TRBV4-1 and J usage is TRBJ1-4; perhaps TRBD1 as D (5 bases). V was pared by 2 bases and J by 7 bases, with 23 bases between. Germline values: CDR1 MGHRA, CDR2 YSYEKL. CDR3 length equals 18 residues. The CDR3 DNA follows: TGCGCCAGCAGCCAATGGGGCAGTAGCCCTAATCGGAGTGAAAAACTGTTTTTT. Its translation: CASSQWGSSPNRSEKLFF.

V and J are TRBV28 and TRBJ1-5; tentatively, D is TRBD1 (6 bases). The CDR3 has 17 amino acids. V was pared by 5 bases and J by 0 bases, with 17 bases between. CDR1 and CDR2 from the germline V gene are MDHEN and SYDVKM. The CDR3 bases are TGTGCCAGCAGTCCCCGCACAGGGCTCGGTAGCAATCAGCCCCAGCATTTT. The encoded protein is CASSPRTGLGSNQPQHF.

This clone was counted only a few times. The chain couples TRBV2 to TRBJ2-2; maybe TRBD2 (6 bases). The CDR3 length is 17 residues. The V gene lost 6 bases and the J gene lost 0 bases, with 17 bases spanning the gap. Germline V gene sequence: CDR1 SNHLY, CDR2 FYNNEI. CDR3 nucleotides: TGTGCCAGCAGCGCACCTATGGGGGGAGCGAACACCGGGGAGCTGTTTTTT. Translated, it gives CASSAPMGGANTGELFF.

V is TRBV28 and J is TRBJ2-3, with 12 bases that match TRBD2. Germline trimming cut 4 bases from V and 5 bases from J; bases unmatched to any gene: 4. The CDR3 has 15 residues. In germline, CDR1 is MDHEN, CDR2 SYDVKM. Here the CDR3 DNA reads TGTGCCAGCAGTTCTAGCGGGGGGGCCAGAGATACGCAGTATTTT. Protein sequence: CASSSSGGARDTQYF.

The rearrangement joins TRBV2 to TRBJ1-1; 7 nucleotides line up with TRBD1. In germline, CDR1 is SNHLY, CDR2 FYNNEI. With V trimmed by 6 bases and J by 3 bases, 10 bases remained unmatched. The CDR3 sequence is 15 residues long. The DNA of the CDR3 is TGTGCCAGCAGACAGGGGTTGGGGAAGGACACTGAAGCTTTCTTT. This gives the protein CASRQGLGKDTEAFF.

This clone was detected only once. The chain combines TRBV15 with TRBJ1-2; TRBD1 matches at 7 bases. The ends lost 0 bases at V and 0 bases at J; junction bases unmatched: 7. This CDR3 comprises 17 residues. The germline V gene encodes CDR1 LNHNV and CDR2 YYDKDF (reference sequence). In DNA, the CDR3 is TGTGCCACCAGCAGAGACGGACAGGCAAAAACTAACTATGGCTACACCTTC. It codes for CATSRDGQAKTNYGYTF.

CDR3 sequence reads: CASSLGTGPYEQYF. The CDR3 DNA sequence: TGTGCCAGCAGTTTGGGGACAGGTCCCTACGAGCAGTACTTC. This chain links TRBV27 with TRBJ2-7; 8 bases fit TRBD1. Germline CDR1 is MNHEY and CDR2 is SMNVEV (reference sequence). The ends lost 3 bases at V and 2 bases at J; junction bases unmatched: 3. There are 14 residues in the CDR3.

This chain connects TRBV4-2 to TRBJ2-1; 12 bases align to TRBD2. The germline V gene has CDR1 LGHNA and CDR2 YNFKEQ. The CDR3 has 17 amino acids. The V segment lost 1 base and the J segment 5 bases; nucleotides outside the gene matches: 6. The CDR3 nucleotides are TGTGCCAGCAGCCAAGGTGGACTAGCGGGATCAAACAATGAGCAGTTCTTC. Translated, it gives CASSQGGLAGSNNEQFF.